This T cell receptor (beta chain) originates from a study of CD8+ T cells in alopecia areata. General study findings and limits: Mice showed TCR sharing more clearly than patients did, possibly owing to HLA.

Germline values: CDR1 MNHEY, CDR2 SMNVEV (reference sequence). The V segment lost 5 bases and the J segment 4 bases; nucleotides outside the gene matches: 7. CDR3 length: 15 residues. RNA was extracted and reverse transcribed into cDNA as the sequencing template. Repertoires were generated with immunoSEQ multiplex PCR, while TCRdb's copy carries only in-frame clones and drops some. Here the sample spans 90,000 to 130,000 clones, 55% to 70% being singletons. Points on this clone: No antigen is known for it.

The source of this sequence is a human donor with alopecia areata. The source material was NKG2D-low CD8+ T cells sorted from blood. The chain has TRBV27 and TRBJ2-1; the match to TRBD2 covers 8 bases. The CDR3 nucleotides read TGTGCCAGCAGTCTAGGCGGGGGGCAATACAATGAGCAGTTCTTC. Residues: CASSLGGGQYNEQFF.